This T cell receptor beta chain was captured in a study of T-cell memory formation after mild COVID-19. Study at large: In these data, TCR clusters were largely donor specific. Study-level points and caveats: CD8+ contracting clones occupied EMRA, while CD4+ ones occupied mainly CM and EM. Clones that contracted from day 15 to 85 had balanced CD4/CD8; later expanders were CD4+ biased. Clonal second-wave expansions that peaked on day 37 had unconfirmed SARS-CoV-2 specificity.

In regard to this clonotype: Its cognate antigen is unknown.

TCRdb used MiXCR to reprocess the 5' RACE reads, holding one entry per CDR3 protein. The sample contains more than 200,000 distinct CDR3 sequences, about 15% of which appear only once. Trimming at V came to 4 bases and at J to 7 bases, leaving 7 bases not matched to a gene. Germline-derived CDR1 and CDR2 are SGHRS and YFSETQ. The CDR3 has 15 amino acids. The chain combines TRBV5-1 with TRBJ1-5, with TRBD1 identical over 11 bases. Sequencing was done on a sample of PBMCs or a T cell subset sorted from them (not recorded which). The clonotype comes from a young man who had mild COVID-19 (a few samples of this study predate the infection). Cell type and time point are not known. DNA of the CDR3: TGCGCCAGCAGCCCCGGACAGGGGGCAGGACAGCCCCAGCATTTT. Its protein product is CASSPGQGAGQPQHF.